Listed below are T cell receptor beta chains from one sample, sequenced in a study of T-cell memory formation after mild COVID-19. A single record per CDR3 protein comes from TCRdb applying MiXCR to the 5' RACE reads. Of about half a million distinct CDR3 sequences listed, 15% to 20% were seen once; the top ten hold around an eighth. The material sequenced was PBMCs or a T cell subset sorted from them (not recorded which). These receptors all stem from an adult woman who had mild COVID-19 (a few samples of this study predate the infection). Cell type and time point are not known. The CDR3 runs from the conserved cysteine through the conserved F or W. D genes are given only for firm matches. Rows may omit the clone size; those that give it use once, few, many or a size class.

clone_size	d_call	v_call	j_call	cdr3_nt	cdr3_aa
few	-	TRBV2	TRBJ1-2	TGTGCCAGCAGTGAGGCTTTAGGGAGACCTGTCTATGGCTACACCTTC	CASSEALGRPVYGYTF
-	TRBD1	TRBV19	TRBJ2-7	TGTGCCAGTAGTATAGTGGGGACAGGATTTTACTACGAGCAGTACTTC	CASSIVGTGFYYEQYF
-	-	TRBV7-9	TRBJ1-2	TGTGCCAGCAGCTCCCACTCCAAGGGCTATGGCTACACCTTC	CASSSHSKGYGYTF
-	TRBD1	TRBV2	TRBJ2-2	TGTGCCAGCAGTGACCCGTCGGACAGGGGCCACACCGGGGAGCTGTTTTTT	CASSDPSDRGHTGELFF
few	-	TRBV2	TRBJ2-6	TGTGCCAGCCTCTCGACCGGGGCCAACGTCCTGACTTTC	CASLSTGANVLTF
few	-	TRBV5-4	TRBJ2-3	TGTGCCAGCAGCTTGGGGGCAGGGAGCACAGATACGCAGTATTTT	CASSLGAGSTDTQYF
-	TRBD2	TRBV9	TRBJ2-3	TGTGCCAGCAGCGTAGGGATAGCGGGGGACACAGATACGCAGTATTTT	CASSVGIAGDTDTQYF
-	-	TRBV5-1	TRBJ2-5	TGCGCCAGCAGCGGGGGACTTCAAGAGACCCAGTACTTC	CASSGGLQETQYF
-	-	TRBV5-1	TRBJ2-7	TGCGCCAGCAGCCTTGGTTACGGGTTCGAGCAGTACTTC	CASSLGYGFEQYF
-	TRBD2	TRBV2	TRBJ2-1	TGTGCCAGCAGTGTCGCGGGACTAGCGGGGGACTATGAGCAGTTCTTC	CASSVAGLAGDYEQFF
-	-	TRBV7-9	TRBJ2-2	TGTGCCAGCAGCTTAGGACCGATCGGGACCCTCACCGGGGAGCTGTTTTTT	CASSLGPIGTLTGELFF
few	-	TRBV4-2	TRBJ2-1	TGTGCCAGCAGCCCTCAGGGCAGGGGAAACAATGAGCAGTTCTTC	CASSPQGRGNNEQFF
-	TRBD2	TRBV6-2/TRBV6-3	TRBJ2-1	TGTGCCAGCAGACCCACTAGCGGGGGTGTTTACAATGAGCAGTTCTTC	CASRPTSGGVYNEQFF
once	-	TRBV5-6	TRBJ2-5	TGTGCCAGCACCGCGGAGGCTGGGGAGACCCAGTACTTC	CASTAEAGETQYF